This TCR beta chain is from a study of blood T cell repertoires in COVID-19 (dated by TCRdb to between 2020 and 2021). For the study in its entirety: Samples from collaborators originated in the United States, Italy and Spain and spanned both the acute and convalescent phases of COVID-19. The material from the prospective study consisted of cDNA or gDNA derived from T cells, B-cell-depleted T cells, or PBMCs. The dataset comprised deeply sampled blood TCRbeta repertoires from subjects exposed to, actively infected with, or recovered from COVID-19. The repertoires were released in a freely available public database meant as a resource for research on the immune response to SARS-CoV-2. Samples came from the ongoing ImmuneRACE study (first 160 participants) plus 1,254 subjects from 6 global collaborators. A de-identified subject ID, COVID-19 status, age in years and sex were almost always included in the sample metadata. Where available, HLA class I and class II types were taken from metadata supplied by the sample provider and were not determined by assay-based typing. What the authors observed across the whole study: How much clinical and demographic metadata was included differed by source and by participant, and the metadata was provided uncurated.

As for this clone: The target of this receptor is not known. No quality values exist for individual bases; no much larger clone is one base distant.

V ends up 5 bases short and J 5 bases short, with an unmatched junction base count of 2. The CDR3 starts with the cysteine, ends with the phenylalanine, and has 13 residues. The kept DNA is CDR3 alone, 39 bases in frame from the first base. CDR1 and CDR2 are drawn from the germline V gene: SGHTA, FQGNSA. One collaborating source in Seattle enrolled patients while the patients were actively infected and followed the patients over time throughout the course of disease. Each collaborating institution followed its own protocols to collect whole blood in K2EDTA tubes. Collaborator samples were shipped for TCRbeta analysis as frozen whole blood, isolated PBMCs, or DNA extracted from either sample type. TCRbeta CDR3 regions were amplified from genomic DNA using the immunoSEQ Assay, a bias-controlled multiplex PCR. The paper's processing steps were these. Nucleated cell counts per sample were estimated from amplification of reference gene primers within the assay. Sequence reads were collapsed and filtered to measure the absolute abundance of every unique TCRbeta CDR3 rearrangement. For each sample, productive Simpson clonality was calculated as the square root of Simpson's diversity index across productive rearrangements. TCRdb carries this immuneACCESS record with in-frame sequences only. Its versions omit some clonotypes, under half of them owing to an unresolved V gene in the studies checked, with the rest unexplained. Clone size and V and J calls were adopted from that table, with D and trimming inferred from the DNA. The sample table records about 180,000 clones; more than 85% of these occur just once. The top ten constitute roughly 0.53% of the sample.

The specimen was peripheral blood. The rearranged chain carries TRBV7-2 and TRBJ2-2; TRBD1 aligns with 7 central bases. This sequence originates from a man aged 60 to 69 with COVID-19, enrolled during active disease. The CDR3 reads as follows: CASSPQGTGELFF. The DNA sequence is as follows: TGTGCCAGCAGCCCACAGGGGACCGGGGAGCTGTTTTTT.